The TCR beta chain described here comes from a study of shared clonotypes between healthy human individuals. The method was immunoSEQ multiplex PCR; TCRdb's version includes in-frame clones alone and lacks a portion of them. The sample records fewer than 3 million clones, just under 95% being singletons. Germline V gene lookup returns CDR1 LNHDA and CDR2 SQIVND (reference sequence). This CDR3 spans 13 amino acids. V was shortened by 6 bases and J by 2 bases, with 10 bases between the two germline ends. As for this clone: Within the sample, other DNA sequences also encode this same CDR3.

The TCR was taken from a young man in good health. Some clones in this sample may be carry-over from other donors' samples. Sample: naive CD4+ T cells from PBMCs. Subset: CD45RA+ positively selected. This chain links TRBV19 with TRBJ1-2; D gene uncertain. The CDR3 DNA is TGTGCCAGTAGGCCGGACCGAAACTATGGCTACACCTTC. Its protein product is CASRPDRNYGYTF. Based on the CDR3 plus reference TRBV19 and TRBJ1-2, the full variable domain is DGGITQSPKYLFRKEGQNVTLSCEQNLNHDAMYWYRQDPGQGLRLIYYSQIVNDFQKGDIAEGYSVSREKKESFPLTVTSAQKNPTAFYLCASRPDRNYGYTFGSGTRLTVV.